This T cell receptor (beta chain) was identified during a study of radiotherapy plus CTLA-4 blockade in lung cancer. In the case of this clone: Its matching antigen is unknown.

Trimming cost V 4 bases and J 0 bases; bases outside gene matches: 6. Germline CDR1 and CDR2: SGHNT and YYREEE (reference sequence). CDR3 length: 16 residues. Study-level results: Expansion of tumor-derived TCR clones was observed in blood after radiotherapy plus ipilimumab. Per reports, early blood T cell clone dynamics, plus interferon-beta, forecast response most strongly.

TCRdb's copy holds only in-frame clones and misses some; the assay was immunoSEQ multiplex PCR. This sample has 35,000 to 55,000 clones; roughly four fifths occur once, and the top ten carry over 2%. Here the sequenced sample was peripheral blood, taken from a patient treated with radiotherapy plus ipilimumab. This TCR was sampled from a human donor with non-small cell lung cancer whose response to radiotherapy plus ipilimumab could not be evaluated. V is TRBV5-4 and J is TRBJ2-2, with 7 bases identical to TRBD2. CDR3 in amino acids: CASSGGAGPNTGELFF. CDR3 coding DNA: TGTGCCAGCAGCGGGGGAGCGGGACCGAACACCGGGGAGCTGTTTTTT.